This TCR beta chain originates from a study of T-cell memory formation after mild COVID-19 (dated by TCRdb to the early 2020s). As for the study more broadly: TCR sequence clusters from the two donors were found to be largely donor specific. T-cell clones expanding and contracting after mild COVID-19 in two donors were tracked by longitudinal TCRalpha and TCRbeta repertoire sequencing. Two young, previously healthy adult volunteers, one female and one male, were included in the cohort.

This clonotype was picked up many times. Its antigen target is currently unknown. The input lacks base qualities; no much larger clone sits a single base away. Broad study findings and their caveats: SARS-CoV-2 specificity of the second-wave clones peaking on day 37 was not confirmed. Only a couple of mild cases were covered by the study, and larger cohorts that include severe cases with pre-infection samples were considered necessary. Contracting CD4+ clones were located mainly in the CM and EM memory subsets, whereas CD8+ clones were found to be enriched in EMRA. Some responding clones were detected in pre-infection memory, suggesting pre-existing cross-reactive memory T cells joined the SARS-CoV-2 response. Balanced CD4/CD8 phenotypes were observed for clones contracting from day 15 to 85, whereas a bias towards CD4+ was observed for a second wave of clones expanding from day 15 to 37.

PBMCs were isolated by Ficoll-Paque density gradient centrifugation. Trimmed from V: 5 bases; trimmed from J: 0 bases; junction bases lacking a gene match: 11. For CDR1 and CDR2, the germline V gene lists SGHTA and FQGTGA. Taken from cysteine to phenylalanine, the CDR3 has 17 residues. CDR3 DNA is the only sequence kept; it has 51 bases, read in frame from the first base. The run used an Illumina NovaSeq 6000. Using 5'RACE with constant-segment primers, TCRalpha and TCRbeta cDNA libraries were constructed, with sample barcodes and unique molecular identifiers added in the process. RNA was extracted from every sample with Trizol reagent. The libraries were amplified in two PCR steps, and the second step added a second sample barcode and Illumina TruSeq adapters. Sequencing of the libraries was done on an Illumina NovaSeq, producing 2 x 150 bp paired-end reads. Per the original workflow: The reads were demultiplexed and collapsed into UMI-guided consensus sequences using migec v1.2.7. Using mixcr v2.1.11, the UMI consensuses were aligned to TRA and TRB V and J templates and assembled into clonotypes. Clonotypes were classified as expanded or contracted when called significant by both edgeR and NoisET, with noise models trained on biological replicates. For edgeR calls, the cutoffs were a false discovery rate-adjusted p below 0.01 and a log2 fold-change threshold of 1. PCA with hierarchical clustering of max-normalized trajectories of the 1000 most abundant clonotypes was used as exploratory dynamics analysis. Separately sequenced CD4+ and CD8+ repertoires were used to assign a CD4 or CD8 phenotype to each responding clone. Through fastp at Q25 and MiXCR, TCRdb rebuilt clones from the public reads, retaining in-frame beta chains. Under each unique CDR3 protein, matching rows form one entry showing the most common genes and DNA. The V and J calls and clone size come from TCRdb's table, not from the authors' own analysis. In this sample the table shows around 140,000 distinct CDR3 sequences, about 6.1% of which occur a single time. The ten biggest clones cover around 2% of the sample.

In this chain, TRBV7-3 is recombined with TRBJ2-3, and 7 bases in between align with TRBD2. The specimen sequenced was PBMCs or a T cell subset sorted from them (not recorded which). The source is an adult woman who had mild COVID-19 (a few samples of this study predate the infection). The sample titles of this study are shuffled in the database, so cell type and time point are left out; the donor was told from shared clones. The DNA is TGTGCCAGCAGCCTGGGGCCTAGCGGCCTTAGCACAGATACGCAGTATTTT. Its protein reads: CASSLGPSGLSTDTQYF.